The 8 T cell receptor beta chains reported below all come from one sample, sequenced in a study of blood T cells in healthy people across ages. PCR was performed a second time for about 6 to 12 cycles using a sample-barcoded 5' primer and a J-beta primer mix. TCRdb reprocessed the 5' RACE reads with MiXCR, giving one entry per CDR3 protein. The sample comprises 500,000 to 700,000 distinct CDR3 sequences, approximately 30% of which are singletons, and 15% to 18% rests with the top ten. The sequenced material came from blood. The receptors stem from a woman older than 75 in good health.

This clonotype was seen many times. V gene TRBV2 combines with J gene TRBJ2-3, with 15 nucleotides matching TRBD2. Germline-derived CDR1 and CDR2 are SNHLY and FYNNEI. J lost 5 bases, V lost 6 bases, and 3 bases had no gene match. The CDR3 extends over 15 amino acids. CDR3 sequence reads: CASREGLAGGDTQYF. The CDR3 DNA follows: TGTGCCAGCAGGGAGGGACTAGCGGGGGGAGATACGCAGTATTTT.

The chain couples TRBV3-1 to TRBJ2-7; D possibly corresponds to TRBD2 (5 bases). With the DNA end fitting TRBJ2-5 better, the J assignment may be wrong. The V gene's germline CDR1 is LGHDT and CDR2 YNNKEL (reference sequence). The CDR3 extends over 14 amino acids. Here the CDR3 DNA reads TGTGCCAGCAGCCCGATCGGGCGGGCGGAGACCCAGTACTTC. Amino acids: CASSPIGRAETQYF.

This clonotype was observed at least ten times. The V and J genes are TRBV7-2 and TRBJ1-4; 7 nucleotides line up with TRBD1. This CDR3 contains 15 residues. Germline trimming cut 5 bases from V and 2 bases from J; bases unmatched to any gene: 5. Germline CDR1 and CDR2: SGHTA and FQGNSA. The CDR3 sequence: CASSTQGKTNEKLFF. DNA of the CDR3: TGTGCCAGCAGCACACAGGGGAAGACTAATGAAAAACTGTTTTTT.

This clonotype was detected many times. The chain couples TRBV5-1 to TRBJ2-7; 7 nucleotides match TRBD1. Germline lookup yields CDR1 SGHRS and CDR2 YFSETQ. The CDR3 sequence is 18 residues long. After removal of 5 bases from V and 0 bases from J, the junction contained 17 bases not matched to a gene. The CDR3 loop is CASSRVSFPGQPSYEQYF. The CDR3 DNA is TGCGCCAGCAGTAGGGTCTCGTTTCCGGGACAGCCCTCCTACGAGCAGTACTTC.

About this clonotype itself: A read error may be the cause here, since a much bigger clone is one base away. The J gene is TRBJ2-1, the V gene TRBV2; D may be TRBD2 (7 bases). This CDR3 spans 14 amino acids. V lost 10 bases to trimming and J lost 9 bases, with 22 bases between them. The germline V gene encodes CDR1 SNHLY and CDR2 FYNNEI. The CDR3 is CAKREVGGPGEQFF. The CDR3 DNA reads TGTGCCAAACGAGAAGTGGGGGGGCCGGGTGAGCAGTTCTTC.

This clonotype has only a few counts. The genes are TRBV12-3 or TRBV12-4 and TRBJ1-3; maybe TRBD1 (5 bases). This CDR3 contains 13 residues. V was trimmed by 8 bases and J by 0 bases, leaving 8 bases between them. CDR3 amino acids: CASRDLSGNTIYF. CDR3 nucleotides: TGTGCCAGCCGGGACCTCTCTGGAAACACCATATATTTT.

This clonotype was counted at least ten times. The J gene is TRBJ2-3, the V gene TRBV11-2; 8 bases line up with TRBD2. Germline assignment: CDR1 SGHAT and CDR2 FQNNGV. The CDR3 runs 17 residues. V was clipped by 1 base and J by 3 bases; unmatched bases: 9. The CDR3 loop is CASSLGPGGGTTDTQYF. The CDR3 nucleotides are TGTGCCAGCAGCTTAGGCCCCGGGGGGGGGACGACAGATACGCAGTATTTT.

This clonotype was counted many times. As DNA, the CDR3 is TGTGCCACCAGCACCTTCCGGACAGGGCGCTATGGCTACACCTTC. This sequence encodes CATSTFRTGRYGYTF. V and J are TRBV15 and TRBJ1-2, with TRBD1 matching over 8 bases. Germline assignment: CDR1 LNHNV and CDR2 YYDKDF (reference sequence). V lost 4 bases, J lost 4 bases, and 8 bases stayed unmatched. The CDR3 runs to 15 residues. Using reference TRBV15 and TRBJ1-2 for the parts outside the CDR3, the full variable domain is DAMVIQNPRYQVTQFGKPVTLSCSQTLNHNVMYWYQQKSSQAPKLLFHYYDKDFNNEADTPDNFQSRRPNTSFCFLDIRSPGLGDTAMYLCATSTFRTGRYGYTFGSGTRLTVV.